This paragraph covers one TCR beta chain sequence. Its target is not known. One end of the junction varies from germline; a read error may be responsible. Tagging with unique molecular identifiers was a feature of the TCR beta cDNA libraries. Once about 0.95 to 10 million T cells were used, roughly 490,000 cDNA molecules resulted. TCRdb re-analysed the PCR reads in MiXCR, keeping a single row per CDR3 protein. The data show about 800,000 distinct CDR3 sequences, roughly 30% seen once. This sample was taken from a study of post-analysis software for immune sequencing data. Study at large: Recorded disease courses covered relapsing-remitting, secondary progressive and progressive-relapsing multiple sclerosis. Some patients had no subtype annotation.

The CDR3 runs 17 residues. In germline, CDR1 is KGHDR, CDR2 SFDVKD. The study's findings and limits: Five TRBV segments occurring more often in patients than controls included TRBV5-6, TRBV5-1 and TRBV20-1.

The J gene is TRBJ2-7, the V gene TRBV24-1; TRBD2 matches at 13 bases. The assigned J gene may be wrong: the sequence end matches TRBJ2-5 better. The clonotype was recovered from a girl aged 10 to 17 with multiple sclerosis. Specimen: blood. CDR3 DNA sequence: TGTGCCGCCAGTGATCCCACTAGCGGGGGGGCCCGAGAGACCCAGTACTTC. This sequence encodes CAASDPTSGGARETQYF.